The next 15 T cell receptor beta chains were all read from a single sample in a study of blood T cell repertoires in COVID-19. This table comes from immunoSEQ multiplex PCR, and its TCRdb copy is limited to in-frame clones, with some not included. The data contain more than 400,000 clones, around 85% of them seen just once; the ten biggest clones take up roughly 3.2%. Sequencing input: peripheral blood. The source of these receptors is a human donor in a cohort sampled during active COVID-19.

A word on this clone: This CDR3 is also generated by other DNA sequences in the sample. CDR3 loop: CASSLSTGNTEAFF. DNA for the CDR3: TGTGCCAGCAGTTTATCAACAGGGAACACTGAAGCTTTCTTT. J is TRBJ1-1 and V is TRBV27; the D gene is possibly TRBD1 (5 bases). The germline gives CDR1 MNHEY, CDR2 SMNVEV (reference sequence). The CDR3 spans 14 residues. The V end lost 0 bases, the J end lost 1 base, and 6 bases lay between the germline ends.

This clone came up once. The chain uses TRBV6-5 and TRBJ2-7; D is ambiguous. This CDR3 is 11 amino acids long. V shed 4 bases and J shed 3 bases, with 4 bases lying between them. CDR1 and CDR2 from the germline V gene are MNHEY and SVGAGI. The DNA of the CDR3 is TGTGCCAGCAGTTCAAACTACGAGCAGTACTTC. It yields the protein CASSSNYEQYF.

The CDR3 sequence is CASSLDVGGTEAFF. DNA for the CDR3: TGTGCCAGCAGCTTAGATGTCGGGGGCACTGAAGCTTTCTTT. The chain is built from TRBV11-2 and TRBJ1-1; D is perhaps TRBD1 (5 bases). Per germline, CDR1 SGHAT and CDR2 FQNNGV. V shed 0 bases and J shed 4 bases, with 9 bases lying between them. This CDR3 has 14 residues. The complete variable domain, with remaining parts taken from reference TRBV11-2 and TRBJ1-1, reads EAGVAQSPRYKIIEKRQSVAFWCNPISGHATLYWYQQILGQGPKLLIQFQNNGVVDDSQLPKDRFSAERLKGVDSTLKIQPAKLEDSAVYLCASSLDVGGTEAFFGQGTRLTVV.

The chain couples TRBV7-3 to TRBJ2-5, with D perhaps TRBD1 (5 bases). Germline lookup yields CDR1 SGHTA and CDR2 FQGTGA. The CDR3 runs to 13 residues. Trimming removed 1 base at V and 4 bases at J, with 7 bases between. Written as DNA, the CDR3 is TGTGCCAGCAGCTTAAGGGGCCTAGAGACCCAGTACTTC. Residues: CASSLRGLETQYF.

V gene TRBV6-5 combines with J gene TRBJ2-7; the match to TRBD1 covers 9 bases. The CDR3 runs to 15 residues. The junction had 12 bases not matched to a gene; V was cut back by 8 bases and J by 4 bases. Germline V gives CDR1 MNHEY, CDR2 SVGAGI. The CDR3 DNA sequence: TGTGCCAGCGGCATCTTGGGGACAGGGCAATACGAGCAGTACTTC. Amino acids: CASGILGTGQYEQYF.

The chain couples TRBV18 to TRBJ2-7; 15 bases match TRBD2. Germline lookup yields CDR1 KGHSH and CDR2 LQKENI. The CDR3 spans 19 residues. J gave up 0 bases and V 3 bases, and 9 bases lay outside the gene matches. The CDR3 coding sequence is TGTGCCAGCTCACCTGACGGACTAGCGGGAGGGAAATTCTCCTACGAGCAGTACTTC. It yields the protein CASSPDGLAGGKFSYEQYF.

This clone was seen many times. The CDR3 region is CASSLGEEVAEAFF. CDR3 in DNA: TGTGCCAGCAGTTTAGGCGAGGAGGTGGCTGAAGCTTTCTTT. The chain employs TRBV28 and TRBJ1-1; D not certain. CDR1 and CDR2 from the germline V gene are MDHEN and SYDVKM. The CDR3 totals 14 residues. The V end lost 2 bases, the J end lost 6 bases, and 13 bases lay between the germline ends.

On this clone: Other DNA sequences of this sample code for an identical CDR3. CDR3 amino acids: CASSYGTGVGYTF. Written as DNA, the CDR3 is TGTGCCAGCAGTTACGGGACAGGGGTCGGCTACACCTTC. The chain couples TRBV6-5 to TRBJ1-2; 10 bases are shared with TRBD1. This CDR3 contains 13 residues. The germline V gene encodes CDR1 MNHEY and CDR2 SVGAGI. J was trimmed by 8 bases and V by 2 bases; bases with no gene match: 2.

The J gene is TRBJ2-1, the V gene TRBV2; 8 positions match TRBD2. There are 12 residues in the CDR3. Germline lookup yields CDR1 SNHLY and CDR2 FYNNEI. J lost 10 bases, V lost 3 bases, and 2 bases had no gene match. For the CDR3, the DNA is TGTGCCAGCAGTGATATAGCGGGAGAGCAGTTCTTC. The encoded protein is CASSDIAGEQFF.

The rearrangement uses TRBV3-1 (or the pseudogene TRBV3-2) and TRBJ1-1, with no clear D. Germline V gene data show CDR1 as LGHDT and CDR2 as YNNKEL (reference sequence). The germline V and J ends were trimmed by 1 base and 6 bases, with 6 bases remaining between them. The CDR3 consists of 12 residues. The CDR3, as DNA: TGTGCCAGCAGCCAAGTAGTGGCTGAAGCTTTCTTT. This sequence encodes CASSQVVAEAFF.

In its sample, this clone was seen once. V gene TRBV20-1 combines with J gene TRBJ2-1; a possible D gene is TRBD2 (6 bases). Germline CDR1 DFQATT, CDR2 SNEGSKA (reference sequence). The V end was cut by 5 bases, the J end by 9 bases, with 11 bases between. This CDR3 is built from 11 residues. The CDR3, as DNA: TGCAGTGCTTACTCGGAGGGTGAGCAGTTCTTC. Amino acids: CSAYSEGEQFF.

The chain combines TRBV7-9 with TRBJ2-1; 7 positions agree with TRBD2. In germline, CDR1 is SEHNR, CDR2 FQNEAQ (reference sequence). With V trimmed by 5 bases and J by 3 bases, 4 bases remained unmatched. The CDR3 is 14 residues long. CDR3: CASSAASGYNEQFF. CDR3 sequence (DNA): TGTGCCAGCAGCGCAGCTAGCGGCTACAATGAGCAGTTCTTC.

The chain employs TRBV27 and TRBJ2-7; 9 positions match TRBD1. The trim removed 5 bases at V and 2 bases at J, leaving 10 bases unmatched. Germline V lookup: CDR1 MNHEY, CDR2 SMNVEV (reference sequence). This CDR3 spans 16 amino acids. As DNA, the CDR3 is TGTGCCAGCAGTCGTAGGACAGGGGAATATACCTACGAGCAGTACTTC. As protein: CASSRRTGEYTYEQYF.

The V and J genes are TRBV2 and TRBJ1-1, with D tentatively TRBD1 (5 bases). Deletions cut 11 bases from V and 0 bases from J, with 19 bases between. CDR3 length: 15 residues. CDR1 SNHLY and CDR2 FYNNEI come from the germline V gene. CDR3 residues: CAGSRQGGMNTEAFF. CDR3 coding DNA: TGTGCCGGATCAAGGCAGGGAGGAATGAACACTGAAGCTTTCTTT.

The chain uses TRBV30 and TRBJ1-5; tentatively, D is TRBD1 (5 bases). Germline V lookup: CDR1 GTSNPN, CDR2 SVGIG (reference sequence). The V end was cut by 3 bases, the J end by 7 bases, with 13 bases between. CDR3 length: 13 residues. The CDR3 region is CAWRTQEAQPQHF. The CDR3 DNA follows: TGTGCCTGGAGAACACAGGAAGCCCAGCCCCAGCATTTT.